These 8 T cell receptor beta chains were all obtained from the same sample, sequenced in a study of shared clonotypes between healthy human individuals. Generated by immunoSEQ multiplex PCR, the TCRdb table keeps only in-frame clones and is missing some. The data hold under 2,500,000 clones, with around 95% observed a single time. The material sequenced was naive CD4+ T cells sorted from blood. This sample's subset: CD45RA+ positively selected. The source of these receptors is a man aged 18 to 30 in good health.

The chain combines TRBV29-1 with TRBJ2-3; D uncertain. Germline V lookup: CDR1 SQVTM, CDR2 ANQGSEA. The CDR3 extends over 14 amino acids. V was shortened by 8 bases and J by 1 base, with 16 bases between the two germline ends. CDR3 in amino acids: CSHVEDSGTDTQYF. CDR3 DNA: TGCAGCCATGTTGAGGATTCTGGCACAGATACGCAGTATTTT.

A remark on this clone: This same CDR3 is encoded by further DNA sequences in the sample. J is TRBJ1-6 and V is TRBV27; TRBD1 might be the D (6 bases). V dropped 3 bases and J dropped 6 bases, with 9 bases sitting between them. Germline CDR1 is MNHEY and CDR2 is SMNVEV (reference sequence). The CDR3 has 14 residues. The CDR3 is CASSFSGVNSPLHF. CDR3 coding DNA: TGTGCCAGCAGTTTTTCAGGGGTTAATTCACCCCTCCACTTT.

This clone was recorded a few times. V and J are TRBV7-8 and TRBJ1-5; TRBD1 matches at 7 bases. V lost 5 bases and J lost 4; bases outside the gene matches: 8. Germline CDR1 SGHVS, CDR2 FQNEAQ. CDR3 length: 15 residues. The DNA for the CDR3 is TGTGCCAGCAGCGCGGCAGGGGGATTGAATCAGCCCCAGCATTTT. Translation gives CASSAAGGLNQPQHF.

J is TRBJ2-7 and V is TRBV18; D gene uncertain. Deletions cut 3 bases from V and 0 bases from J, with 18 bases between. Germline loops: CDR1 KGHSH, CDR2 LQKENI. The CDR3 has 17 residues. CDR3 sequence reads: CASSPPGRGANSYEQYF. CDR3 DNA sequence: TGTGCCAGCTCACCCCCCGGTAGAGGAGCCAACTCCTACGAGCAGTACTTC.

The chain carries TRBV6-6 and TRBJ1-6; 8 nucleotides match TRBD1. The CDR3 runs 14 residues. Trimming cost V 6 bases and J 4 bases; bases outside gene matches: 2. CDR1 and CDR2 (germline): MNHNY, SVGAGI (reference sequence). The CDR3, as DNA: TGTGCCAGCAGCCGGACAGGGTATAATTCACCCCTCCACTTT. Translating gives CASSRTGYNSPLHF.

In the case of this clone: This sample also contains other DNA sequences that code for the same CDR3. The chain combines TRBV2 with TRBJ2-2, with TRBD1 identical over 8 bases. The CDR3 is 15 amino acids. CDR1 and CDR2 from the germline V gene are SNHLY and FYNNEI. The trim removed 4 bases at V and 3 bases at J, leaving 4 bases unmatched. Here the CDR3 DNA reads TGTGCCAGCAGTGTTCAGGGGGCTGACACCGGGGAGCTGTTTTTT. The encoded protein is CASSVQGADTGELFF.

For the CDR3, the DNA is TGTGCCAGCAGCTCCTCAATTACAGGGATAGGGAACACTGAAGCTTTCTTT. It is translated as CASSSSITGIGNTEAFF. The rearrangement uses TRBV5-6 and TRBJ1-1, with D possibly TRBD1 on 6 matching bases. This CDR3 comprises 17 residues. V lost 3 bases, J lost 1 base, and 19 bases lay in between. Germline V gene data show CDR1 as SGHDT and CDR2 as YYEEEE.

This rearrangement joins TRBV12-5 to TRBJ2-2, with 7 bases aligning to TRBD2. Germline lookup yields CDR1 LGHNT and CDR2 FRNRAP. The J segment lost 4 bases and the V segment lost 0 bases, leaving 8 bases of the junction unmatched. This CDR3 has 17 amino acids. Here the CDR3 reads CASGLVLAGEGTGELFF. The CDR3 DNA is TGTGCTAGTGGTTTGGTACTCGCGGGAGAGGGCACCGGGGAGCTGTTTTTT.